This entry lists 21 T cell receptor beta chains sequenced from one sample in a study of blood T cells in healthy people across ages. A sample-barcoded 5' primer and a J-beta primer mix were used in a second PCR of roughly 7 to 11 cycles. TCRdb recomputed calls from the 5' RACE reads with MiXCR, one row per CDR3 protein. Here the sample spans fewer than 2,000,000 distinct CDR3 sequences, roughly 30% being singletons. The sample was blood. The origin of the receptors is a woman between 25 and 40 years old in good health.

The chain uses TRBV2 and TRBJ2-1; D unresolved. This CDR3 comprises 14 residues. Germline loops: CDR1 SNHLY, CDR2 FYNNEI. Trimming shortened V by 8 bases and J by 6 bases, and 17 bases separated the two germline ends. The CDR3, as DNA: TGTGCCAGCTCCGGGTCCAACCCACCCAATGAGCAGTTCTTC. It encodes CASSGSNPPNEQFF.

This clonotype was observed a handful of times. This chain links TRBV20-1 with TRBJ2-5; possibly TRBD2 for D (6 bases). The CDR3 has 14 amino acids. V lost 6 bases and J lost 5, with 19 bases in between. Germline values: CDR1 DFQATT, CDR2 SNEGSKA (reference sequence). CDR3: CSARLTGARETQYF. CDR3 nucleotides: TGCAGTGCCAGACTAACGGGAGCTAGGGAGACCCAGTACTTC.

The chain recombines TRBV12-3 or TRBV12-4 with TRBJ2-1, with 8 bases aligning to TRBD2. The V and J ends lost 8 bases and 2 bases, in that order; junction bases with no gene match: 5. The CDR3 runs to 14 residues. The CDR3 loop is CASAAGVAYNEQFF. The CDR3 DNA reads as TGTGCCAGCGCAGCGGGAGTTGCCTACAATGAGCAGTTCTTC.

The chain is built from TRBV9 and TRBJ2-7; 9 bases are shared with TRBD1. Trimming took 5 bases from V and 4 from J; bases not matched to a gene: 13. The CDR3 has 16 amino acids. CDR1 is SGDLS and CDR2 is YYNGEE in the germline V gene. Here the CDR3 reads CASSQGQGLGRYEQYF. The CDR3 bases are TGTGCCAGCAGTCAGGGACAGGGATTAGGTCGATACGAGCAGTACTTC.

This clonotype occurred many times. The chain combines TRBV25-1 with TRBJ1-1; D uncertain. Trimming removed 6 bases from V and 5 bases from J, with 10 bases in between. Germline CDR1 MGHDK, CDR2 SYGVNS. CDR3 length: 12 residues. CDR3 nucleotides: TGTGCCAGCAGCGCCCGAGGGACTGAAGCTTTCTTT. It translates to CASSARGTEAFF.

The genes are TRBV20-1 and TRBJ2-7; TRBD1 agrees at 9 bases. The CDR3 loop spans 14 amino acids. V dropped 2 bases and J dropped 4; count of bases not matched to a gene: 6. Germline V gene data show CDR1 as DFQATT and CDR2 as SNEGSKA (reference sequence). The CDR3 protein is CSARLPDRGYEQYF. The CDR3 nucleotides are TGCAGTGCTAGACTCCCAGACAGGGGGTACGAGCAGTACTTC.

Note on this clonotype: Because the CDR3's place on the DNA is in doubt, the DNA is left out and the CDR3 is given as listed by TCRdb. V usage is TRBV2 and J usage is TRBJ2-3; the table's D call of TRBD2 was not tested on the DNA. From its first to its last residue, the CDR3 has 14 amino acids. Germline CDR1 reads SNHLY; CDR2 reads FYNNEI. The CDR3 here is CACSASGVADTQYF.

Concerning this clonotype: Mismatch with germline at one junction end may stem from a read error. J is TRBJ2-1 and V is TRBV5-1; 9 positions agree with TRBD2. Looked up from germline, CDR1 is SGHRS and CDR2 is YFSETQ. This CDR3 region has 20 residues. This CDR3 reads CASSLSTLTSGVSSHNEQFF. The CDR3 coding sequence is TGCGCCAGCAGCTTGAGTACTTTGACTAGCGGAGTCAGCTCCCACAATGAGCAGTTCTTC.

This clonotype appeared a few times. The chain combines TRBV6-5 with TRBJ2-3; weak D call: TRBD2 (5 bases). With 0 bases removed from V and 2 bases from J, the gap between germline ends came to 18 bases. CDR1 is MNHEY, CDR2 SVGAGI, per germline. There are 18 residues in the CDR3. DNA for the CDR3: TGTGCCAGCAGTTACTCGATTGCAGGACCGAGGGACACAGATACGCAGTATTTT. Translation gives CASSYSIAGPRDTDTQYF.

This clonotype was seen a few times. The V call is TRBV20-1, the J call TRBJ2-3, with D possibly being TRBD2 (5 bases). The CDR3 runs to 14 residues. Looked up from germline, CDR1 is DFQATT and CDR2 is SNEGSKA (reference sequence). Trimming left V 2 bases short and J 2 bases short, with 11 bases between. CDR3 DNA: TGCAGTGCTAGACCATCCGGGAACACAGATACGCAGTATTTT. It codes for CSARPSGNTDTQYF.

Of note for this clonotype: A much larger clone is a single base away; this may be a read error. CDR3 residues: CSSIEGTDTQYF. CDR3 nucleotide sequence: TGCAGCTCTATCGAGGGCACAGATACGCAGTATTTT. The genes are TRBV29-1 and TRBJ2-3; D unclear. Trimming took off 8 bases at V and 1 base at J, with 10 bases between the two ends. The CDR3 is made up of 12 amino acids. Germline CDR1 SQVTM, CDR2 ANQGSEA.

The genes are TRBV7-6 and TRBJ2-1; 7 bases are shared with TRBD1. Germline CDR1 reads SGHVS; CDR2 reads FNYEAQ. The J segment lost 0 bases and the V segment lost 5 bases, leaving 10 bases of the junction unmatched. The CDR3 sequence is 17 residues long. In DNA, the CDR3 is TGTGCCAGCAGCCCCCAGGGGGTCCGTGGCTCCTACAATGAGCAGTTCTTC. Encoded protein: CASSPQGVRGSYNEQFF. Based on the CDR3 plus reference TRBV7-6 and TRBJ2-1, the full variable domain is GAGVSQSPRYKVTKRGQDVALRCDPISGHVSLYWYRQALGQGPEFLTYFNYEAQQDKSGLPNDRFSAERPEGSISTLTIQRTEQRDSAMYRCASSPQGVRGSYNEQFFGPGTRLTVL.

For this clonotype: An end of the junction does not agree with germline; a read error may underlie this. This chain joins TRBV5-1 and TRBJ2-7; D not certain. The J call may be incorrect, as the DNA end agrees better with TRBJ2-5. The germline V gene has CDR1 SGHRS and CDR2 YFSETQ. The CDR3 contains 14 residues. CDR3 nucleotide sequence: TGCGCCGGCAGCTTCTCCGCCAATCAAGAGACCCAGTACTTC. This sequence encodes CAGSFSANQETQYF.

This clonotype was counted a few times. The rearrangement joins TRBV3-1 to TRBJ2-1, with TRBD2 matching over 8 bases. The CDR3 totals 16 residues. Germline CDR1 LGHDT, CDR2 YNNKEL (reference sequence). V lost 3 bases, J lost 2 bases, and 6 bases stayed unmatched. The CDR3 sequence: CASSQGEAGAYNEQFF. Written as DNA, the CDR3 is TGTGCCAGCAGCCAGGGAGAAGCGGGGGCCTACAATGAGCAGTTCTTC.

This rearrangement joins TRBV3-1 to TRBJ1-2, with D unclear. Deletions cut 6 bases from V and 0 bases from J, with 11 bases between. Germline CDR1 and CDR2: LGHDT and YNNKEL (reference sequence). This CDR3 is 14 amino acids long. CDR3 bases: TGTGCCAGCAGTCCTTACGGGACTAACTATGGCTACACCTTC. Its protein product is CASSPYGTNYGYTF.

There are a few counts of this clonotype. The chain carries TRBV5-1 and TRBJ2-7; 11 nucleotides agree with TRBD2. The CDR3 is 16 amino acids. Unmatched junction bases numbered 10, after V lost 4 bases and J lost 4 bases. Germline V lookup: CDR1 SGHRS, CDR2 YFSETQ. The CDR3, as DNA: TGCGCCAGCAGCCAGGCGATAGCGGGAGGGTTGTACGAGCAGTACTTC. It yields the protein CASSQAIAGGLYEQYF.

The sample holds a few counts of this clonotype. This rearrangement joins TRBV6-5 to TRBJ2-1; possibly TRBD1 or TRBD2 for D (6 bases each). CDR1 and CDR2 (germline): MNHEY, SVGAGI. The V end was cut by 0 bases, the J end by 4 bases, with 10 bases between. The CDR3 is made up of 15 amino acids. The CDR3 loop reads CASSYSGAGYNEQFF. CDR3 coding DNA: TGTGCCAGCAGTTACTCGGGGGCGGGGTACAATGAGCAGTTCTTC.

The chain's CDR3 is CASSLALAEDTDTQYF. The CDR3 coding sequence is TGCGCCAGCAGCTTGGCGCTAGCGGAGGACACAGATACGCAGTATTTT. The V call is TRBV5-1, the J call TRBJ2-3, with TRBD2 matching 7 bases. The CDR3 is made up of 16 amino acids. CDR1 and CDR2 (germline): SGHRS, YFSETQ. V shed 0 bases, J shed 2 bases, and the junction held 6 bases outside the gene matches.

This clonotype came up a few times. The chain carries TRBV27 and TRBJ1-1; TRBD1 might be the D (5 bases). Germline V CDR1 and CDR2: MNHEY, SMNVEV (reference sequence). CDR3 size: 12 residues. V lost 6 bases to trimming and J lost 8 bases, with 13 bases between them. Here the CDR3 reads CASRFGTSEAFF. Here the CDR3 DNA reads TGTGCCAGCAGATTCGGGACCTCCGAAGCTTTCTTT.

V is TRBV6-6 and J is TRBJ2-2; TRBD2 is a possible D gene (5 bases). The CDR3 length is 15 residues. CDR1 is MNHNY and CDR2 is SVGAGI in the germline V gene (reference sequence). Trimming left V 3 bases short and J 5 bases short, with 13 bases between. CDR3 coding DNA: TGTGCCAGCAGTTATGGAGATAGGGAGACCGGGGAGCTGTTTTTT. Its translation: CASSYGDRETGELFF.

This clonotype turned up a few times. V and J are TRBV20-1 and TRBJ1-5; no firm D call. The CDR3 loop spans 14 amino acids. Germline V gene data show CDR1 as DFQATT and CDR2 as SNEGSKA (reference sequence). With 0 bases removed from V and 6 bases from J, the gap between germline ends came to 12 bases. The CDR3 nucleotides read TGCAGTGCTAGAGAGCCCCTGACCGCTCAGCCCCAGCATTTT. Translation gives CSAREPLTAQPQHF.